The 32 T cell receptor beta chains reported below all come from one sample, sequenced in a study of T-cell reconstitution after alpha-beta-depleted transplantation in children. Construction of the TCRbeta library involved unique molecular identifiers. TCRdb ran MiXCR on the PCR reads and lists one entry per CDR3 protein. The repertoire holds hundreds of thousands of distinct CDR3 sequences, approximately 15% seen once, with 5% in the top ten. The sequencing here drew on PBMCs, mostly from graft donor cells, taken 360 days after TCRalphabeta/CD19-depleted stem cell transplant. Receptor source: a male patient between 10 and 17 years old who had a stem cell transplant for acute lymphoblastic leukemia, so the T cells may come from the graft donor.

The chain has TRBV7-9 and TRBJ1-1; D is uncertain. V was pared by 7 bases and J by 1 base, with 10 bases between. This CDR3 is 13 amino acids long. CDR1 SEHNR and CDR2 FQNEAQ come from the germline V gene (reference sequence). CDR3 DNA sequence: TGTGCCAGCACTGCACTTGCGAACACTGAAGCTTTCTTT. Translation: CASTALANTEAFF.

This chain joins TRBV19 and TRBJ2-7; TRBD1 is a possible D gene (5 bases). This CDR3 is built from 15 residues. Germline values: CDR1 LNHDA, CDR2 SQIVND (reference sequence). Deletions cut 10 bases from V and 1 base from J, with 20 bases between. The CDR3 loop is CATSLLFDSSYEQYF. CDR3 DNA sequence: TGTGCCACCTCACTCCTGTTCGACAGTTCCTACGAGCAGTACTTC. The full variable domain, with the rest looked up from reference TRBV19 and TRBJ2-7, is DGGITQSPKYLFRKEGQNVTLSCEQNLNHDAMYWYRQDPGQGLRLIYYSQIVNDFQKGDIAEGYSVSREKKESFPLTVTSAQKNPTAFYLCATSLLFDSSYEQYFGPGTRLTVT.

This clonotype was seen only a few times. This chain's CDR3 is CASSLMGLAAYNEQFF. The CDR3 nucleotides read TGTGCCAGCAGCTTAATGGGTCTAGCGGCCTACAATGAGCAGTTCTTC. The chain is built from TRBV7-3 and TRBJ2-1; 7 bases match TRBD2. The CDR3 is 16 amino acids. Germline CDR1 reads SGHTA; CDR2 reads FQGTGA. With V trimmed by 1 base and J by 2 bases, 5 bases remained unmatched.

This clonotype was found a few times. The chain combines TRBV5-1 with TRBJ2-7, with TRBD1 matching 7 bases. The CDR3 is made up of 16 amino acids. The germline CDR1 and CDR2 sequences are SGHRS and YFSETQ. V was clipped by 4 bases and J by 4 bases; unmatched bases: 14. Here the CDR3 DNA reads TGCGCCAGCAGCGGAGTGACAGGGCCCATCACTTACGAGCAGTACTTC. Its translation: CASSGVTGPITYEQYF. Using reference TRBV5-1 and TRBJ2-7 for the parts outside the CDR3, the full variable domain is KAGVTQTPRYLIKTRGQQVTLSCSPISGHRSVSWYQQTPGQGLQFLFEYFSETQRNKGNFPGRFSGRQFSNSRSEMNVSTLELGDSALYLCASSGVTGPITYEQYFGPGTRLTVT.

This clonotype was observed a few times. V is TRBV5-1 and J is TRBJ2-1; no reliable D call. The V and J ends lost 1 base and 7 bases respectively, with 18 bases between them. Germline assignment: CDR1 SGHRS and CDR2 YFSETQ. This CDR3 is 16 amino acids long. The CDR3 is CASSLMAKMKDNEQFF. For the CDR3, the DNA is TGCGCCAGCAGCTTGATGGCCAAAATGAAGGATAATGAGCAGTTCTTC. The entire variable domain, with the rest obtained from reference TRBV5-1 and TRBJ2-1, is as follows: KAGVTQTPRYLIKTRGQQVTLSCSPISGHRSVSWYQQTPGQGLQFLFEYFSETQRNKGNFPGRFSGRQFSNSRSEMNVSTLELGDSALYLCASSLMAKMKDNEQFFGPGTRLTVL.

The sample holds many counts of this clonotype. The chain carries TRBV6-1 and TRBJ2-3; the match to TRBD2 covers 9 bases. This CDR3 has 15 residues. Germline V gives CDR1 MNHNS, CDR2 SASEGT. V trimming: 7 bases; J trimming: 2 bases; junction bases outside the gene matches: 7. CDR3 sequence: CASTLAGGTTDTQYF. Here the CDR3 DNA reads TGTGCCAGCACCCTGGCGGGAGGGACCACAGATACGCAGTATTTT.

This clonotype has just a few counts. V is TRBV12-3 or TRBV12-4 and J is TRBJ2-7; a weak D match, TRBD2 (6 bases). The length of the CDR3 is 13 residues. V lost 6 bases and J 7 bases, leaving 16 bases between the germline ends. The chain's CDR3 is CASRGTGPEEQYF. Here the CDR3 DNA reads TGTGCCAGCAGGGGGACTGGTCCGGAAGAGCAGTACTTC.

This rearrangement joins TRBV9 to TRBJ2-1; 12 positions match TRBD2. After removal of 3 bases from V and 7 bases from J, the junction contained 8 bases not matched to a gene. This CDR3 is built from 16 residues. CDR1 is SGDLS, CDR2 YYNGEE, per germline. The CDR3 is CASSEETSGSDNEQFF. The CDR3 nucleotides are TGTGCCAGCAGCGAGGAGACTAGCGGGAGTGATAATGAGCAGTTCTTC.

The V call is TRBV12-3 or TRBV12-4, the J call TRBJ2-1; maybe TRBD1 (6 bases). There are 19 residues in the CDR3. V was cut by 4 bases and J by 0 bases, with 22 bases left in between. CDR3 region: CASSWGRDTVVSSYNEQFF. For the CDR3, the DNA is TGTGCCAGCAGTTGGGGACGGGACACAGTCGTGAGCTCCTACAATGAGCAGTTCTTC.

The chain carries TRBV14 and TRBJ2-3, with D possibly matching TRBD1 (5 bases). The V end lost 3 bases, the J end lost 6 bases, and 10 bases lay between the germline ends. Germline V gene data show CDR1 as SGHDN and CDR2 as FVKESK. The CDR3 sequence is 13 residues long. CDR3 in amino acids: CASSHRVRDTQYF. CDR3 coding DNA: TGTGCCAGCAGCCACAGGGTGAGGGATACGCAGTATTTT.

This clonotype was recorded many times. The J gene is TRBJ2-1, the V gene TRBV5-1; 10 bases line up with TRBD2. The CDR3 extends over 14 amino acids. Germline trimming cut 1 base from V and 9 bases from J; bases unmatched to any gene: 4. Looked up from germline, CDR1 is SGHRS and CDR2 is YFSETQ. The CDR3 region is CASSLSGRAFEQFF. The CDR3 DNA is TGCGCCAGCAGCTTGAGCGGGAGGGCCTTTGAGCAGTTCTTC.

In this sample, this clonotype turned up a few times. This sequence joins TRBV7-9 and TRBJ2-6; 7 nucleotides match TRBD1. The ends lost 5 bases at V and 1 base at J; junction bases unmatched: 5. Germline assignment: CDR1 SEHNR and CDR2 FQNEAQ (reference sequence). The CDR3 covers 16 residues. The CDR3 sequence is CASSQGDRSGANVLTF. Here the CDR3 DNA reads TGTGCCAGCAGCCAAGGGGACAGATCTGGGGCCAACGTCCTGACTTTC. Together with reference TRBV7-9 and TRBJ2-6, the CDR3 gives the full variable domain: DTGVSQNPRHKITKRGQNVTFRCDPISEHNRLYWYRQTLGQGPEFLTYFQNEAQLEKSRLLSDRFSAERPKGSFSTLEIQRTEQGDSAMYLCASSQGDRSGANVLTFGAGSRLTVL.

The chain joins TRBV4-1 to TRBJ2-3; D is tentatively TRBD1 or TRBD2 (5 bases each). Looked up from germline, CDR1 is MGHRA and CDR2 is YSYEKL. Trimming pared 0 bases from V and 1 base from J, leaving 11 bases between. The CDR3 extends over 16 amino acids. The CDR3 region has the DNA TGCGCCAGCAGCCAAGAGAGGGGTTCCGGCACAGATACGCAGTATTTT. Encoded protein: CASSQERGSGTDTQYF.

This chain joins TRBV2 and TRBJ2-7; TRBD1 matches at 12 bases. Germline V gene sequence: CDR1 SNHLY, CDR2 FYNNEI. The CDR3 sequence is 14 residues long. V shed 4 bases, J shed 6 bases, and the junction held 4 bases outside the gene matches. CDR3: CASSVGTGGAEQYF. The CDR3 DNA reads as TGTGCCAGCAGTGTTGGGACAGGGGGCGCCGAGCAGTACTTC.

This clonotype was detected only a few times. The chain has TRBV4-2 and TRBJ1-1; 10 positions agree with TRBD1. J lost 5 bases, V lost 2 bases, and 5 bases had no gene match. In germline, CDR1 is LGHNA, CDR2 YNFKEQ. The CDR3 extends over 15 amino acids. This CDR3 reads CASSQMPGQGTEAFF. The CDR3 coding sequence is TGTGCCAGCAGCCAAATGCCGGGACAGGGGACTGAAGCTTTCTTT.

The chain links TRBV27 to TRBJ2-7, with D possibly being TRBD2 (5 bases). Trimming stripped 8 bases from V and 2 bases from J, with 22 bases between. The CDR3 consists of 16 residues. Germline-derived CDR1 and CDR2 are MNHEY and SMNVEV (reference sequence). CDR3 region: CASRRSGRAEAYEQYF. The CDR3 nucleotides read TGTGCCAGCCGACGCTCTGGGCGGGCGGAGGCCTACGAGCAGTACTTC.

This chain joins TRBV27 and TRBJ1-5, with 8 nucleotides matching TRBD1. The trim removed 5 bases at V and 4 bases at J, leaving 7 bases unmatched. Per the germline V gene, CDR1 is MNHEY and CDR2 is SMNVEV (reference sequence). This CDR3 contains 15 residues. CDR3 nucleotides: TGTGCCAGCAGTGGACAGGGAGACAGGAATCAGCCCCAGCATTTT. The encoded protein is CASSGQGDRNQPQHF.

This clonotype was seen a handful of times. This chain links TRBV12-3 or TRBV12-4 with TRBJ2-2, with a possible D match to TRBD1 (6 bases). V lost 2 bases and J 0 bases, leaving 13 bases between the germline ends. The CDR3 contains 17 residues. The CDR3 DNA is TGTGCCAGCAGTTTATATAGGAACAGGGCGAACACCGGGGAGCTGTTTTTT. Translating it yields CASSLYRNRANTGELFF.

The rearrangement joins TRBV5-5 to TRBJ2-5, with D perhaps given as TRBD1 or TRBD2 (5 bases each). The CDR3 extends over 17 amino acids. The V gene lost 4 bases and the J gene lost 2 bases, with 21 bases spanning the gap. Per germline, CDR1 SGHKS and CDR2 YYEKEE (reference sequence). CDR3 loop: CASSRNRGLPVQETQYF. The CDR3 DNA is TGTGCCAGCAGCCGAAATCGGGGCCTCCCAGTACAAGAGACCCAGTACTTC.

The chain uses TRBV4-1 and TRBJ2-5; no reliable D call. This CDR3 has 15 amino acids. CDR1 is MGHRA and CDR2 is YSYEKL in the germline V gene. V lost 0 bases and J lost 7, with 15 bases in between. CDR3 residues: CASSQDRTDRGTQYF. The CDR3, as DNA: TGCGCCAGCAGCCAAGATCGAACAGACCGAGGGACCCAGTACTTC.

The chain recombines TRBV6-5 with TRBJ2-1, with 9 bases matching TRBD2. The CDR3 covers 17 residues. The V and J ends lost 2 bases and 8 bases, in that order; junction bases with no gene match: 13. Germline assignment: CDR1 MNHEY and CDR2 SVGAGI. As DNA, the CDR3 is TGTGCCAGCAGTTACAGCGGGAGGTTTTTGGGTGGCCATGAGCAGTTCTTC. Translating it yields CASSYSGRFLGGHEQFF.

This clonotype has a handful of counts. The chain joins TRBV7-6 to TRBJ2-1, with D hard to call. V shed 4 bases and J shed 0 bases, with 10 bases lying between them. The CDR3 covers 15 residues. Germline V gene sequence: CDR1 SGHVS, CDR2 FNYEAQ. The CDR3 region has the DNA TGTGCCAGCAGCTCCCTAGGTAGCTCCTACAATGAGCAGTTCTTC. The encoded protein is CASSSLGSSYNEQFF.

The chain joins TRBV11-2 to TRBJ2-7; 13 bases are a match to TRBD2. In germline, CDR1 is SGHAT, CDR2 FQNNGV. Trimming took 1 base from V and 6 from J; bases not matched to a gene: 9. The CDR3 runs 17 residues. CDR3 in amino acids: CASSLVRTSGRRREQYF. The CDR3 region has the DNA TGTGCCAGCAGCTTAGTCCGGACTAGCGGGAGAAGGCGCGAGCAGTACTTC.

This clonotype has a count of ten or more. The J gene is TRBJ2-1, the V gene TRBV7-6, with D unclear. Trimming took 5 bases from V and 6 from J, leaving 11 bases between them. The germline V gene encodes CDR1 SGHVS and CDR2 FNYEAQ. The CDR3 covers 13 residues. In DNA form, the CDR3 reads TGTGCCAGCAGCACCCGTGGATCCAATGAGCAGTTCTTC. Protein: CASSTRGSNEQFF.

As to this clonotype: A single base separates this from a much larger clone, so it may be a read error. V usage is TRBV10-3 and J usage is TRBJ2-5; D unclear. The germline V gene has CDR1 ENHRY and CDR2 SYGVKD. CDR3 length: 10 amino acids. V was shortened by 3 bases and J by 4 bases, with 0 bases between the two germline ends. The CDR3 here is CAISEETQYF. CDR3 nucleotides: TGTGCCATCAGTGAAGAGACCCAGTACTTC.

In its sample, this clonotype was seen a few times. V and J are TRBV4-1 and TRBJ2-7, with a tentative D call TRBD2 (6 bases). CDR3 length: 15 amino acids. V was pared by 1 base and J by 3 bases, with 13 bases between. CDR1 MGHRA and CDR2 YSYEKL come from the germline V gene. The CDR3 reads CASSQGTGLNYEQYF. In DNA, the CDR3 is TGCGCCAGCAGCCAAGGCACGGGACTCAACTACGAGCAGTACTTC.

CDR3 region: CSVESGRAGNEQFF. The CDR3 DNA reads TGCAGCGTTGAAAGCGGGAGGGCAGGGAATGAGCAGTTCTTC. This chain joins TRBV29-1 and TRBJ2-1; TRBD2 aligns across 10 bases. Germline V gene data show CDR1 as SQVTM and CDR2 as ANQGSEA. V was pared by 2 bases and J by 7 bases, with 5 bases of the junction left unmatched. CDR3 length: 14 residues.

At least ten counts were recorded for this clonotype. In DNA, the CDR3 is TGCGCCAGCAGCTTCGACAAGCTAGCGGGACGAGATACGCAGTATTTT. Protein sequence: CASSFDKLAGRDTQYF. J is TRBJ2-3 and V is TRBV5-1; 9 nucleotides align to TRBD2. V lost 2 bases to trimming and J lost 5 bases; unmatched junction nucleotides: 9. The CDR3 runs 16 residues. Germline V CDR1 and CDR2: SGHRS, YFSETQ.

The rearrangement joins TRBV5-5 to TRBJ2-7; unclear D gene. With 5 bases removed from V and 6 bases from J, the gap between germline ends came to 6 bases. Germline V gene lookup returns CDR1 SGHKS and CDR2 YYEKEE (reference sequence). The CDR3 runs 10 residues. The chain's CDR3 is CASSSVEQYF. CDR3 DNA: TGTGCCAGCAGTTCCGTCGAGCAGTACTTC.

This clonotype was seen a handful of times. The V gene is TRBV5-1, the J gene TRBJ2-5; D possibly uses TRBD1 or TRBD2 (7 bases each). This CDR3 has 15 amino acids. Trimming left V 5 bases short and J 6 bases short, with 20 bases between. The germline V gene has CDR1 SGHRS and CDR2 YFSETQ. CDR3 sequence reads: CASSPQGGGRKTQYF. In nucleotides, the CDR3 is TGCGCCAGCAGTCCCCAGGGGGGAGGGCGAAAGACCCAGTACTTC.

In its sample, this clonotype was seen a few times. The CDR3 DNA is TGTGCCACCAGCAGAAAATTCCGGGACTCCACCCGGAATGAGCAGTTCTTC. It codes for CATSRKFRDSTRNEQFF. The V and J genes are TRBV15 and TRBJ2-1; D possibly corresponds to TRBD2 (6 bases). The CDR3 runs to 17 residues. The V end was cut by 2 bases, the J end by 7 bases, with 21 bases between. From germline, CDR1 is LNHNV and CDR2 YYDKDF (reference sequence).

The chain has TRBV12-3 or TRBV12-4 and TRBJ2-1; the match to TRBD2 covers 7 bases. The V gene end was trimmed by 6 bases and the J gene end by 4 bases; junction bases not matched to a gene: 9. The CDR3 runs 15 residues. This chain's CDR3 is CASSPWGEGYNEQFF. The CDR3 coding sequence is TGTGCCAGCAGCCCATGGGGGGAGGGATACAATGAGCAGTTCTTC.